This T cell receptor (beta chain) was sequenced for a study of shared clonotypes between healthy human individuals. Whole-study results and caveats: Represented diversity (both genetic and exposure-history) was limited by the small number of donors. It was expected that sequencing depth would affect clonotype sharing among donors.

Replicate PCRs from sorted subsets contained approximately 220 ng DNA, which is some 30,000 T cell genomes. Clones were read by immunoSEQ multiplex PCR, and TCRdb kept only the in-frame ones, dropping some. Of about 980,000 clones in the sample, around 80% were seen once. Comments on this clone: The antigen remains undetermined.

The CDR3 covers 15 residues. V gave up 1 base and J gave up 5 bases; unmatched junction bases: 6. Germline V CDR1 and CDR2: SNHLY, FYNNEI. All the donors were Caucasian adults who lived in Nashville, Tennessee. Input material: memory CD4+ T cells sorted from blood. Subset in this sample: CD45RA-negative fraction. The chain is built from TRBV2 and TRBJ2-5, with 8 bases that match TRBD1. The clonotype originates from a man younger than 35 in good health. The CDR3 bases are TGTGCCAGCAGTGAAGTAGGACAGGGTTCGGAGACCCAGTACTTC. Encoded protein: CASSEVGQGSETQYF.